This TCR beta chain was sequenced during a study of vaccination and CD4 T cells after COVID-19 (dated by TCRdb to between 2021 and 2022). Context from the whole study: Convalescent patients had a positive SARS-CoV-2 result on nasal swab PCR, and of these patients, some ten had mild disease and one had severe disease. Six males and four females were included in the convalescent cohort, with two Hispanic individuals, seven Caucasians, two Asians and one multiracial person represented. Participants got two doses of the Pfizer-BioNTech BNT162b2 vaccine (n=8) or two doses of the Moderna mRNA-1273 vaccine (n=2). Post-COVID blood samples were collected from convalescent patients a median of approximately 93 days after diagnosis, with a range of about 30 to 161 days. Post-vaccine blood samples were taken a median of roughly 75 days after the second vaccine dose, with a range of 14 to 241 days. The cultures were stimulated with overlapping spike peptide pools from SARS-CoV-2 and from the common cold coronaviruses HCoV-NL63, HCoV-OC43 and HCoV-229E. As controls, cultures received a CEFX viral epitope pool (the positive control), an HIV-1 Nef peptide pool (the negative control), or no peptide at all. In under 13 COVID-19 convalescent patients and a handful of infection-naive healthy vaccine recipients, researchers compared the spike-specific CD4+ TCR repertoire from before mRNA vaccination with the repertoire from after. Paper-wide results and their limitations: The number of convalescent patients in the study was relatively small, and the study did not examine early timepoints following natural infection. The median number of SARS-CoV-2-reactive clonotypes rose from under 25 after infection to 38 after vaccination, but the change was not significant. Of the vaccine-specific clones in convalescent patients, 304 of 307, or nearly all, reacted only to SARS-CoV-2 spike and did not cross-react with common cold coronaviruses. Among the post-vaccine SARS-CoV-2-reactive clones in convalescent patients, a median around 90% showed up only after vaccination, which suggests vaccine-specific priming.

The sample's treatment or condition, from its label and the paper: 10-day PBMC culture with coronavirus spike peptide pools or control peptides (ViraFEST assay). The ViraFEST assay, used in the study, expanded antigen-specific T cells with peptide pools and then identified the expanded clonotypes through TCR sequencing. The convalescent patients' positive SARS-CoV-2 PCR tests were from March to December 2020, which was before the Alpha, Beta and Delta variants emerged in the United States. More than 1.5 million PBMCs per well were cultured in IMDM with roughly 5.5% human AB serum and around 10 IU/ml IL-2, plus 10 ug/ml peptide pools. Half of the culture medium was replaced with fresh IL-2-containing medium on days 3 and 7. After 10 days of culture, CD4+ T cells were isolated by negative selection with the EasySep CD4+ T cell isolation kit. Ficoll-Paque Plus gradient centrifugation was used to isolate PBMCs from whole blood, and the isolated PBMCs were then either used fresh or cryopreserved at -140C. Triplicate wells were generally used for each culture condition.

There are 14 amino acids in the CDR3, from cysteine to phenylalanine inclusive. The kept DNA is CDR3 alone, 42 bases in frame from the first base. Sequences DFQATT (CDR1) and SNEGSKA (CDR2) are obtained from the germline V gene (reference sequence). Relative to germline, V is 4 bases shorter and J is 0 bases shorter, with 12 bases between their ends. Comments on this clonotype: What antigen it recognizes has not been identified. Per-nucleotide qualities are absent, and no much larger clonotype sits a single base away.

Receptor amplification or capture employed PCR. DNA from cultured CD4+ T cells underwent TCR sequencing with the Oncomine TCR Beta short-read assay at the Johns Hopkins FTIC core. The QIAamp micro DNA kit was used to extract genomic DNA from the cultured CD4+ T cells. Oncomine TCR Beta libraries from cultured CD4+ T cells were pooled using unique dual indexes and sequenced on an Illumina iSeq 100. Processing in the source paper ran as follows. Non-productive sequences were removed, and CDR3s that did not start with C, did not end with F or W, or were shorter than 7 amino acids were discarded. Antigen-specific clonotypes were identified using the MANAFEST web application through comparison of peptide-stimulated wells with reference and other culture wells. For a clone to be called positive, the clone needed an FDR below 0.05, an odds ratio above 5, and a productive frequency above 0.1% in at least two of three replicate wells. Clonotypes that were significantly expanded in both SARS-CoV-2 spike wells and at least one common cold coronavirus spike condition were defined as cross-reactive. Using R version 3.6.1, CDR3 homology was evaluated through Levenshtein distances (stringdist) along with unrooted phylogenetic trees (ape). The public reads were quality trimmed at Q25 with fastp and then assembled into clones with MiXCR by TCRdb, keeping productive beta chains. Identical CDR3 proteins give one entry, which carries the most common genes and DNA. The V and J calls and clone size are TCRdb's, not the authors'. The sample includes fewer than 15,000 distinct CDR3 sequences, with under 60% observed a single time. Together, the top ten hold more than 25% of the sample.

The sequence was obtained from a human donor with COVID-19. The V gene is TRBV20-1 and the J gene is TRBJ2-5, and the D gene may be TRBD1, 5 bases matching. The sample here was cultured CD4+ T cells from blood, taken after SARS-CoV-2 vaccination. The DNA sequence follows: TGCAGTGCTATCGTGCCAGGGTACCAAGAGACCCAGTACTTC. Its coded protein is CSAIVPGYQETQYF.